Listed below are T cell receptor beta chains from one sample, sequenced in a study of tumor and adjacent non-tumor tissue in lung cancer. TCRdb itself ran the multiplex PCR reads through MiXCR, one entry per CDR3 protein. The sample has roughly 150,000 distinct CDR3 sequences; 66% are singletons. The sequenced material came from lung tumor tissue. The origin of the receptors is a man aged 55 to 69 with small cell lung cancer. CDR3s include the opening cysteine and the closing phenylalanine or tryptophan. The D gene is left open where the match is weak. Some rows mark clone size as missing; the rest say once, few, many or name a class of expanded clone.

TRBV11-2,14,TRBJ2-7,.,.,TGTGCCAGCAGCTTGAAGGCGAGCTCCTACGAGCGGTACTTC,CASSLKASSYERYF
TRBV20-1,13,TRBJ1-5,.,.,TGCAGTGCTAGAGGACTGTCAGGGGAGCCCCAGCGTTTT,CSARGLSGEPQRF
TRBV28,15,TRBJ2-7,.,.,TGTGCCAGCAGTTTGGTCTCCGGAAGCTCCTATGAGCAGTACTTC,CASSLVSGSSYEQYF
TRBV5-6,12,TRBJ1-2,.,few,TGTGCCAGCAGCTTTATCAGTGGTGGCTACACCTTC,CASSFISGGYTF
TRBV11-1,14,TRBJ1-1,.,.,TGTGTCAGCAGCTTAGACCGGGGTAGCACTGAAGCTTTCTTT,CVSSLDRGSTEAFF
TRBV6-5,14,TRBJ2-5,TRBD1,once,TGTACCAGCAGCCGGGGACAGTTGAGGGAGACCCAGTACTTC,CTSSRGQLRETQYF
TRBV19,15,TRBJ1-1,.,.,TGTGCCAATAGTACCTTACAGGGATGGGACACTGAAGCTTTCTTT,CANSTLQGWDTEAFF
TRBV20-1,14,TRBJ2-1,TRBD2,.,TGCAGTGCGGCTGCTAGCGGGAGATTCAATGATCAGTTCTTC,CSAAASGRFNDQFF
TRBV12-3/TRBV12-4,13,TRBJ2-5,.,.,TGTGGCAGCAGCGCGGACTTGCAAGAGACCCAGTACTTC,CGSSADLQETQYF
TRBV5-1,11,TRBJ2-5,.,few,TGCGCCAGCAGGGAACAAGAGACCCAGTACTTC,CASREQETQYF
TRBV6-1,14,TRBJ2-2,TRBD1,.,TGTGCCAGCAGTTCGACAGGGGACACCGGGGAGCTGTTTTTT,CASSSTGDTGELFF
TRBV6-5,17,TRBJ1-3,.,.,TGTGCCAGCAGTTACTTTTCAAGGGGAGCCTCTGGAAACACCATATATTTT,CASSYFSRGASGNTIYF
TRBV11-3,15,TRBJ2-1,TRBD2,.,TGTGCCAGTAGCTTAGGCGGGAGGTCCTACAATGAGCAGTTATTC,CASSLGGRSYNEQLF